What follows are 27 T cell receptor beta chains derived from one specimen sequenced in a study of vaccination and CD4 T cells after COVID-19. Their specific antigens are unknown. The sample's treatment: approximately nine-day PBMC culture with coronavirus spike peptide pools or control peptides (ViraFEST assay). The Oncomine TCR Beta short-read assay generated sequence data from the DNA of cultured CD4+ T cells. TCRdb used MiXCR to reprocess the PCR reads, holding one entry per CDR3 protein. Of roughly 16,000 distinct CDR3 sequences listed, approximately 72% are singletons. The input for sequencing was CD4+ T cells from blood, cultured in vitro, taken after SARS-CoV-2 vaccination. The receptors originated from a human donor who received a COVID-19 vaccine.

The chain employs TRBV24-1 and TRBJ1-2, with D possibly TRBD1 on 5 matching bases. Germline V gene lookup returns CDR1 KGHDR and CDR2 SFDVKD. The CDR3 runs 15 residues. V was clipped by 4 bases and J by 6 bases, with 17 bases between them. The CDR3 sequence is CATSDPHRGGDGYTF. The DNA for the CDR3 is TGTGCCACCAGTGACCCCCACCGGGGAGGGGATGGCTACACCTTC.

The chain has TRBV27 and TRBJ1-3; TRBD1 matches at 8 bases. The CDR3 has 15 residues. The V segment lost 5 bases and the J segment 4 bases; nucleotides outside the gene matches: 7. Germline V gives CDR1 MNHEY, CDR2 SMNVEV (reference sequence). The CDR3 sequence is CASSVRGLKGNTIYF. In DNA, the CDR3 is TGTGCCAGCAGTGTCAGGGGGCTCAAAGGAAACACCATATATTTT.

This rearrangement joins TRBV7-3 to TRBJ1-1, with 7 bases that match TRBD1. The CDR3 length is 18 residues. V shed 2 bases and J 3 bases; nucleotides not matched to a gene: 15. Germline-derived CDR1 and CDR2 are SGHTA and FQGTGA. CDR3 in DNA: TGTGCCAGCAGCTTATGGGGTAGGCAGGGGGGTCGAGACACTGAAGCTTTCTTT. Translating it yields CASSLWGRQGGRDTEAFF.

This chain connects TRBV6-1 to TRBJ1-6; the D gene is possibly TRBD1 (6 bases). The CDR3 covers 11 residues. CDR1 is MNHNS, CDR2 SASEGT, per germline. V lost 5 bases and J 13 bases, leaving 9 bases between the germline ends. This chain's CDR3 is CASSNRAPLHF. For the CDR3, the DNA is TGTGCCAGCAGTAACAGGGCGCCCCTCCACTTT.

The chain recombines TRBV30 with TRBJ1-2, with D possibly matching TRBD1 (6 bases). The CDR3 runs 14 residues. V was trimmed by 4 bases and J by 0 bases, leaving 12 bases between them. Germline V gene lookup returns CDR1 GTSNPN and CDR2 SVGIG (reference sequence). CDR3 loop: CAWNSDRSNYGYTF. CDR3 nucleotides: TGTGCCTGGAACTCCGACAGGTCTAACTATGGCTACACCTTC.

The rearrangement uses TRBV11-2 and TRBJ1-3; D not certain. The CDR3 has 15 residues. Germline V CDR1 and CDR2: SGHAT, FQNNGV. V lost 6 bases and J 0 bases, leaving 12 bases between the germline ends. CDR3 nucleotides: TGTGCCAGCAGTTTACGAGGAAGCTCTGGAAACACCATATATTTT. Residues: CASSLRGSSGNTIYF. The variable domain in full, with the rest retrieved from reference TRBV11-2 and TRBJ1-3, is EAGVAQSPRYKIIEKRQSVAFWCNPISGHATLYWYQQILGQGPKLLIQFQNNGVVDDSQLPKDRFSAERLKGVDSTLKIQPAKLEDSAVYLCASSLRGSSGNTIYFGEGSWLTVV.

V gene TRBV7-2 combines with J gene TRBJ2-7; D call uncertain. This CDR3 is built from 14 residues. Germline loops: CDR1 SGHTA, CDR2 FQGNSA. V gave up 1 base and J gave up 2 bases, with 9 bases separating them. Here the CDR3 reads CASSLEDGPYEQYF. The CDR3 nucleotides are TGTGCCAGCAGCTTAGAAGACGGTCCCTACGAGCAGTACTTC.

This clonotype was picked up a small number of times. The CDR3 loop is CASRQGRDNSPLHF. The DNA for the CDR3 is TGTGCCAGTAGACAGGGCCGTGATAATTCACCCCTCCACTTT. The chain has TRBV19 and TRBJ1-6; a possible D gene is TRBD1 (6 bases). The CDR3 has 14 residues. Germline V gives CDR1 LNHDA, CDR2 SQIVND (reference sequence). V shed 6 bases and J shed 5 bases, with 11 bases lying between them.

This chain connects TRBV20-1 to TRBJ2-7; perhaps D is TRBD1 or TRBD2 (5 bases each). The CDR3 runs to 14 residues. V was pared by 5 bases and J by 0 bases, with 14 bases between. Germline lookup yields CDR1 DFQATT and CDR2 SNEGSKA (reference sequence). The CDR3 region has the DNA TGCAGTGCTCCCCGGCCGGGGCGCTCCTACGAGCAGTACTTC. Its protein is CSAPRPGRSYEQYF.

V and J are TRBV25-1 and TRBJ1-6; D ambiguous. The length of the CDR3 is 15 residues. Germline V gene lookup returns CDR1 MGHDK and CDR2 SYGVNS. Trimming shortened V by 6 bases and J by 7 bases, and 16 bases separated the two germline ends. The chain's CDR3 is CASRQNLAANSPLHF. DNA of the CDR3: TGTGCCAGCAGACAAAACCTGGCGGCGAATTCACCCCTCCACTTT. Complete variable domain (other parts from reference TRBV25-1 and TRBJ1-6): EADIYQTPRYLVIGTGKKITLECSQTMGHDKMYWYQQDPGMELHLIHYSYGVNSTEKGDLSSESTVSRIRTEHFPLTLESARPSHTSQYLCASRQNLAANSPLHFGNGTRLTVT.

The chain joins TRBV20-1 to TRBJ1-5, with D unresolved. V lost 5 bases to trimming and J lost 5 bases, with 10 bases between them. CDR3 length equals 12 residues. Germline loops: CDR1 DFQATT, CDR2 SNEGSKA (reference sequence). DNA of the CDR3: TGCAGTGCTGGCAGGAAGGATCAGCCCCAGCATTTT. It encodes CSAGRKDQPQHF.

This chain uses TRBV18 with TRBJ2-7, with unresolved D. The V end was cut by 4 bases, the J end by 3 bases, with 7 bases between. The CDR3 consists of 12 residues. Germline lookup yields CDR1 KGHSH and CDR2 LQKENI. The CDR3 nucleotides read TGTGCCAGCTCACTAACGAACTACGAGCAGTACTTC. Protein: CASSLTNYEQYF.

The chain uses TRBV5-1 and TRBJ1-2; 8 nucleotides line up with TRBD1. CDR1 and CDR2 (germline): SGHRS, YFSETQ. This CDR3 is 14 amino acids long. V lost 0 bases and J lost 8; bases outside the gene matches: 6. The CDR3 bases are TGCGCCAGCAGCTTGGATGGACAGGGTAGAGGCTACACCTTC. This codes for CASSLDGQGRGYTF.

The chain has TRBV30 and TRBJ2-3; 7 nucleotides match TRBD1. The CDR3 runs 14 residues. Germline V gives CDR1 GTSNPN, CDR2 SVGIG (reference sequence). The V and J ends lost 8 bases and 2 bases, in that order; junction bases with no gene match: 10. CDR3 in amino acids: CAGETGLFTDTQYF. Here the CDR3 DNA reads TGTGCCGGTGAGACAGGGCTTTTCACAGATACGCAGTATTTT.

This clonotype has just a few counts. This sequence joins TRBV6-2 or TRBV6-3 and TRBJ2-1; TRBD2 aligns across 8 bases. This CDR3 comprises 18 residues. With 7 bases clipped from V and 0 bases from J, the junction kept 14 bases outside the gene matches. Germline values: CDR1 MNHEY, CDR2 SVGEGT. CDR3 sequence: CASITVGVRGGSYNEQFF. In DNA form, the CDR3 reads TGTGCCAGCATAACAGTGGGGGTTCGGGGGGGCTCCTACAATGAGCAGTTCTTC.

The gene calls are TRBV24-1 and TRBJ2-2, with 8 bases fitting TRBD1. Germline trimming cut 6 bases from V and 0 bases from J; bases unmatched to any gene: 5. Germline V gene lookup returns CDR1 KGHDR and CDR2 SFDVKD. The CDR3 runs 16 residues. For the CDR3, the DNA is TGTGCCACCAGTACAGGGGGAGCCGCGAACACCGGGGAGCTGTTTTTT. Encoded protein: CATSTGGAANTGELFF.

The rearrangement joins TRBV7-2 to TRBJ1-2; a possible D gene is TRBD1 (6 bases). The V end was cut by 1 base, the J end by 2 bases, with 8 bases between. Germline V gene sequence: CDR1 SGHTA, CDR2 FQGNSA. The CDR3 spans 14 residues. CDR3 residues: CASSLETGNYGYTF. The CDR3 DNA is TGTGCCAGCAGCTTAGAAACAGGGAACTATGGCTACACCTTC.

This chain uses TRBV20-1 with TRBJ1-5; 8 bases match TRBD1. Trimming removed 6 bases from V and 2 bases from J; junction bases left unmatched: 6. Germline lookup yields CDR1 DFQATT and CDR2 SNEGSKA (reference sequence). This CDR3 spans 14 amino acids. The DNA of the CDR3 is TGCAGTGCAACGGGACAGGATGGCAATCAGCCCCAGCATTTT. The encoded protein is CSATGQDGNQPQHF.

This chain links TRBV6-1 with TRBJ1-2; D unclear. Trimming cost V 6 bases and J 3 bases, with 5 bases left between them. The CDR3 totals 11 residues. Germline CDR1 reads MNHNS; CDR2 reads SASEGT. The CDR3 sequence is CASRSDYGYTF. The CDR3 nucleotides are TGTGCCAGCAGGTCAGACTATGGCTACACCTTC.

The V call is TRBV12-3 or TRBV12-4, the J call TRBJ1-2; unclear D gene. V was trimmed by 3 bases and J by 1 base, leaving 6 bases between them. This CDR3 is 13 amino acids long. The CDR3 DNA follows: TGTGCCAGCAGTTTGAGAAATAACTATGGCTACACCTTC. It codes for CASSLRNNYGYTF.

DNA of the CDR3: TGCGCCAGCAGCCAAGGACAGGATTACTATGGCTACACCTTC. It codes for CASSQGQDYYGYTF. The chain combines TRBV4-1 with TRBJ1-2; a weak D match, TRBD1 (6 bases). CDR3 length equals 14 residues. Trimming stripped 1 base from V and 3 bases from J, with 9 bases between. Germline CDR1 MGHRA, CDR2 YSYEKL.

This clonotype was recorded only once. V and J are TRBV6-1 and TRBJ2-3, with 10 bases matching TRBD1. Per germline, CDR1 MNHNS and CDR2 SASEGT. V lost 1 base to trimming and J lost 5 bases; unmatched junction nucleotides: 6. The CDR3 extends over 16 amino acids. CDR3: CASSEEGTGVQDTQYF. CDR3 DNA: TGTGCCAGCAGTGAAGAAGGGACAGGGGTTCAAGATACGCAGTATTTT.

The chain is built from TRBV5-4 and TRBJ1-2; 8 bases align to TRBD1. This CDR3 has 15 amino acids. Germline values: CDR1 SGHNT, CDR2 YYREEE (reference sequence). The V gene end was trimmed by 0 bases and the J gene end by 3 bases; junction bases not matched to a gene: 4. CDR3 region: CASSLGGQGYYGYTF. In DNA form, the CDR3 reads TGTGCCAGCAGCTTGGGAGGACAGGGTTACTATGGCTACACCTTC.

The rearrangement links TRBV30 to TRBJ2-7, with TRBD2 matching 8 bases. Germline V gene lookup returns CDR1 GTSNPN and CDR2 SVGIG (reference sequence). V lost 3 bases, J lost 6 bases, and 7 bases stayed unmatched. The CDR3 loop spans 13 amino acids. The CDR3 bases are TGTGCCTGGAGGGGAGGACTAGCCTCCGAGCAGTACTTC. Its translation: CAWRGGLASEQYF.

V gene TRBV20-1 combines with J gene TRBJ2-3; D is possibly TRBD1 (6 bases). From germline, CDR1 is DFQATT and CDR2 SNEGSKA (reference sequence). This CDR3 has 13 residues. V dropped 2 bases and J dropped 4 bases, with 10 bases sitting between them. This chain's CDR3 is CSARYQGPDTQYF. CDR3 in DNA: TGCAGTGCTAGATACCAGGGGCCAGATACGCAGTATTTT.

In DNA form, the CDR3 reads TGTGCCAGCAGTCCATATAACCAAGAGACCCAGTACTTC. This codes for CASSPYNQETQYF. This chain joins TRBV27 and TRBJ2-5; D is unclear. V lost 5 bases and J 0 bases, leaving 7 bases between the germline ends. Looked up from germline, CDR1 is MNHEY and CDR2 is SMNVEV (reference sequence). The CDR3 length is 13 residues.

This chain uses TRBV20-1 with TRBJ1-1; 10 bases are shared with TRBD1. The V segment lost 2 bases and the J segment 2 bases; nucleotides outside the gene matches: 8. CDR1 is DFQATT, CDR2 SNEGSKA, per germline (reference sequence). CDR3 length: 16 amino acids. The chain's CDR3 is CSARLTGGGPNTEAFF. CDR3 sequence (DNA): TGCAGTGCTAGACTGACAGGGGGCGGCCCTAACACTGAAGCTTTCTTT.